The TCR beta chain under discussion was sequenced for a study of early T cells in non-severe SARS-CoV-2 infection. Turning to the study itself: Sequencing input comprised bulk RNA from unsorted whole blood; chain pairing was not available.

Unique molecular identifiers (one per individual cDNA molecule) were attached. TCRdb reprocessed the 5' RACE reads with MiXCR, giving one entry per CDR3 protein. The sample shows over 60,000 distinct CDR3 sequences, about 9% of them seen only once. This clonotype was detected many times. Specimen: whole blood. The sequence was obtained from an adult who was a healthcare worker with PCR-confirmed SARS-CoV-2 infection or an uninfected control (not recorded which).

The DNA of the CDR3 is TGTGCCAGCAGCTCCGAACCGAGCTCCTACGAGCAGTACTTC. Amino acids: CASSSEPSSYEQYF. The rearrangement joins TRBV7-2 to TRBJ2-7; D is undetermined. Germline CDR1 reads SGHTA; CDR2 reads FQGNSA. CDR3 length: 14 amino acids. The V gene lost 4 bases and the J gene lost 0 bases, with 10 bases spanning the gap.